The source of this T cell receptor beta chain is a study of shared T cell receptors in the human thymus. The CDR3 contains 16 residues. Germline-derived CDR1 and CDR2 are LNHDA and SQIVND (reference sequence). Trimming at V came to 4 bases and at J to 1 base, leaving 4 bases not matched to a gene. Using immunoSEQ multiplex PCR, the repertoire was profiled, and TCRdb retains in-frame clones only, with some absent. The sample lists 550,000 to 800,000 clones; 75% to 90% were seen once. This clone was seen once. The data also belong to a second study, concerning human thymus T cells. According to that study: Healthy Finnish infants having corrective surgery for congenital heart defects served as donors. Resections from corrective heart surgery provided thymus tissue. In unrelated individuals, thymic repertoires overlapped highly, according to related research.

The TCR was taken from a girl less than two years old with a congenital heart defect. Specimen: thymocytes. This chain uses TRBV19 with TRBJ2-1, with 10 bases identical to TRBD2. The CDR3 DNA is TGTGCCAGTAGTAAGCTTAGCGGGGGGTCCTACAATGAGCAGTTCTTC. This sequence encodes CASSKLSGGSYNEQFF.